The 29 T cell receptor beta chains presented below share a single source sample, sequenced in a study of T cell responses to AZD1222 COVID-19 vaccine. Assay used: immunoSEQ multiplex PCR; TCRdb lists only in-frame clones, some missing. The top ten clones hold approximately 10% of a sample with around 170,000 clones, around nine tenths of them seen once. Sequences were derived from peripheral blood, sampled 28 days after the second AZD1222 dose. The receptors here all came from an adult who received the AZD1222 COVID-19 vaccine.

This chain uses TRBV19 with TRBJ1-1; possibly TRBD1 for D (5 bases). This CDR3 has 14 amino acids. V was cut by 5 bases and J by 7 bases, with 17 bases left in between. The germline CDR1 and CDR2 sequences are LNHDA and SQIVND (reference sequence). The CDR3 loop reads CASSAGLGPDEAFF. CDR3 in DNA: TGTGCCAGTAGTGCGGGACTCGGGCCTGATGAAGCTTTCTTT.

The genes are TRBV18 and TRBJ1-2; TRBD1 matches at 10 bases. In germline, CDR1 is KGHSH, CDR2 LQKENI. V was pared by 6 bases and J by 5 bases, with 0 bases of the junction left unmatched. The CDR3 covers 12 residues. CDR3 coding DNA: TGTGCCAGCTCGGGACAGGGGTATGGCTACACCTTC. It codes for CASSGQGYGYTF.

The chain combines TRBV2 with TRBJ2-2; 8 bases are shared with TRBD2. This CDR3 spans 14 amino acids. Per germline, CDR1 SNHLY and CDR2 FYNNEI. With 8 bases clipped from V and 5 bases from J, the junction kept 7 bases outside the gene matches. The CDR3 reads CASSGGGRTGELFF. As DNA, the CDR3 is TGTGCCAGCTCGGGAGGGGGGCGGACCGGGGAGCTGTTTTTT.

The chain joins TRBV6-5 to TRBJ1-1; maybe TRBD1 (5 bases). Germline V CDR1 and CDR2: MNHEY, SVGAGI. CDR3 length: 13 amino acids. V lost 5 bases, J lost 2 bases, and 9 bases lay in between. The chain's CDR3 is CASSMTDNTEAFF. DNA of the CDR3: TGTGCCAGCAGTATGACAGATAACACTGAAGCTTTCTTT.

The V gene is TRBV14, the J gene TRBJ2-7; TRBD1 matches at 9 bases. The CDR3 is 22 amino acids. After removal of 4 bases from V and 4 bases from J, the junction contained 29 bases not matched to a gene. In germline, CDR1 is SGHDN, CDR2 FVKESK. Here the CDR3 reads CASSRGDLIAGTGRVSVYEQYF. In nucleotides, the CDR3 is TGTGCCAGCAGCCGGGGGGATTTGATAGCCGGGACAGGGAGGGTTTCTGTTTACGAGCAGTACTTC.

The chain joins TRBV5-1 to TRBJ2-5, with 7 bases identical to TRBD1. CDR3 size: 15 residues. Germline assignment: CDR1 SGHRS and CDR2 YFSETQ. V dropped 4 bases and J dropped 2; count of bases not matched to a gene: 8. The CDR3: CASSPNGQEQETQYF. CDR3 sequence (DNA): TGCGCCAGCAGCCCAAACGGACAGGAACAAGAGACCCAGTACTTC.

Regarding this clone: Other DNA sequences in this sample translate to the same CDR3. The J gene is TRBJ2-1, the V gene TRBV11-2; D gene ambiguous. Trimming took 1 base from V and 0 from J, leaving 4 bases between them. The CDR3 loop spans 14 amino acids. Per germline, CDR1 SGHAT and CDR2 FQNNGV. The CDR3 DNA follows: TGTGCCAGCAGCTTAGCGGGCTCCTACAATGAGCAGTTCTTC. As protein: CASSLAGSYNEQFF.

V and J are TRBV10-3 and TRBJ2-5, with a tentative D call TRBD1 (6 bases). The length of the CDR3 is 13 residues. The V end was cut by 5 bases, the J end by 5 bases, with 12 bases between. The germline CDR1 and CDR2 sequences are ENHRY and SYGVKD. CDR3 sequence reads: CAISPLRGETQYF. The CDR3 nucleotides are TGTGCCATCAGTCCTCTAAGGGGGGAGACCCAGTACTTC.

This chain's CDR3 is CASSKIAGAGNEQFF. The CDR3 DNA follows: TGTGCCAGCAGCAAAATAGCGGGGGCTGGGAATGAGCAGTTCTTC. This rearrangement joins TRBV5-6 to TRBJ2-1, with TRBD2 matching 9 bases. The CDR3 totals 15 residues. CDR1 is SGHDT and CDR2 is YYEEEE in the germline V gene. V shed 4 bases and J 7 bases; nucleotides not matched to a gene: 9.

This chain uses TRBV7-2 with TRBJ2-3; 10 bases align to TRBD2. The V gene's germline CDR1 is SGHTA and CDR2 FQGNSA. The CDR3 length is 14 residues. V gave up 4 bases and J gave up 7 bases; unmatched junction bases: 5. CDR3 region: CASSSLAGANTQYF. CDR3 in DNA: TGTGCCAGCAGCTCTCTAGCGGGGGCTAATACGCAGTATTTT.

The genes are TRBV27 and TRBJ1-5; D call uncertain. In germline, CDR1 is MNHEY, CDR2 SMNVEV (reference sequence). V was trimmed by 8 bases and J by 3 bases, leaving 11 bases between them. This CDR3 comprises 13 residues. The chain's CDR3 is CASSQRPNQPQHF. For the CDR3, the DNA is TGTGCCAGCTCCCAGCGGCCCAATCAGCCCCAGCATTTT.

The rearrangement joins TRBV30 to TRBJ1-2; the D gene is possibly TRBD1 (5 bases). Trimming pared 4 bases from V and 4 bases from J, leaving 7 bases between. The germline V gene encodes CDR1 GTSNPN and CDR2 SVGIG (reference sequence). This CDR3 has 11 amino acids. Here the CDR3 reads CAWTGSYGYTF. The CDR3 DNA is TGTGCCTGGACAGGGAGCTATGGCTACACCTTC.

The chain uses TRBV6-2 or TRBV6-3 and TRBJ1-1; D gene ambiguous. V dropped 8 bases and J dropped 5 bases, with 15 bases sitting between them. The CDR3 spans 13 residues. Germline V gene data show CDR1 as MNHEY and CDR2 as SVGEGT. CDR3 bases: TGTGCCAGCCGCCCGGACCAGTGGACTGAAGCTTTCTTT. Amino acids: CASRPDQWTEAFF.

J is TRBJ2-3 and V is TRBV10-3, with 11 positions matching TRBD2. The germline CDR1 and CDR2 sequences are ENHRY and SYGVKD. Trimming at V came to 8 bases and at J to 5 bases, leaving 6 bases not matched to a gene. The CDR3 runs to 14 residues. CDR3 nucleotides: TGTGCCATCGGACTAGCGGGCGGGGGAGATACGCAGTATTTT. Translated: CAIGLAGGGDTQYF.

The V gene is TRBV6-1, the J gene TRBJ2-5; D unclear. There are 13 residues in the CDR3. Germline CDR1 MNHNS, CDR2 SASEGT. The ends were cut back, 3 bases at V and 0 bases at J, with 5 bases in the middle. The CDR3 nucleotides are TGTGCCAGCAGTGAGGTGTACCAAGAGACCCAGTACTTC. This encodes CASSEVYQETQYF.

The chain carries TRBV5-1 and TRBJ1-1; D not resolved. Germline-derived CDR1 and CDR2 are SGHRS and YFSETQ. This CDR3 comprises 14 residues. V was trimmed by 5 bases and J by 4 bases, leaving 15 bases between them. The CDR3 nucleotides read TGCGCCAGCAGGCCTACGGATTATTCCACTGAAGCTTTCTTT. This gives the protein CASRPTDYSTEAFF. Full variable domain (remainder filled in from reference TRBV5-1 and TRBJ1-1): KAGVTQTPRYLIKTRGQQVTLSCSPISGHRSVSWYQQTPGQGLQFLFEYFSETQRNKGNFPGRFSGRQFSNSRSEMNVSTLELGDSALYLCASRPTDYSTEAFFGQGTRLTVV.

The rearrangement links TRBV12-3 or TRBV12-4 to TRBJ2-3, with D hard to call. The V end was cut by 0 bases, the J end by 2 bases, with 3 bases between. CDR3 size: 13 residues. CDR3 DNA: TGTGCCAGCAGTTTAGCGGCCACAGATACGCAGTATTTT. Residues: CASSLAATDTQYF.

This chain connects TRBV5-1 to TRBJ2-1; 13 nucleotides line up with TRBD2. CDR3 length equals 14 residues. V shed 0 bases, J shed 10 bases, and the junction held 1 base outside the gene matches. CDR1 is SGHRS, CDR2 YFSETQ, per germline. CDR3 DNA: TGCGCCAGCAGCTTGGCGGGACTAGCGGGGGAGCAGTTCTTC. It codes for CASSLAGLAGEQFF.

This clone appeared a few times. This chain connects TRBV6-6 to TRBJ2-2, with D possibly being TRBD1 (5 bases). The CDR3 contains 14 residues. V was cut by 2 bases and J by 6 bases, with 10 bases left in between. The germline V gene has CDR1 MNHNY and CDR2 SVGAGI (reference sequence). As DNA, the CDR3 is TGTGCCAGCAGTTACGGGGCGGAGTCCGGGGAGCTGTTTTTT. Its protein is CASSYGAESGELFF.

This chain uses TRBV2 with TRBJ2-3, with TRBD2 matching 7 bases. This CDR3 contains 16 residues. Losses at the gene ends were 4 bases for V and 0 bases for J; bases not matched to a gene: 7. Germline loops: CDR1 SNHLY, CDR2 FYNNEI. CDR3 sequence (DNA): TGTGCCAGCAGTGGCGCGGGACTACCTAGCACAGATACGCAGTATTTT. It encodes CASSGAGLPSTDTQYF.

This clone was detected once. This chain joins TRBV11-2 and TRBJ2-2; possible D gene TRBD1, 6 bases. V shed 0 bases and J shed 6 bases, with 11 bases lying between them. The germline V gene encodes CDR1 SGHAT and CDR2 FQNNGV. This CDR3 is 15 amino acids long. The chain's CDR3 is CASSLDRAGAGELFF. The CDR3 coding sequence is TGTGCCAGCAGCTTAGACCGGGCAGGGGCCGGGGAGCTGTTTTTT.

The chain carries TRBV2 and TRBJ1-1, with D unresolved. Germline V gene data show CDR1 as SNHLY and CDR2 as FYNNEI. This CDR3 is 13 amino acids long. V lost 0 bases to trimming and J lost 6 bases, with 8 bases between them. The CDR3 loop is CASSEARGAEAFF. CDR3 bases: TGTGCCAGCAGTGAAGCGCGAGGCGCTGAAGCTTTCTTT.

The chain joins TRBV11-2 to TRBJ2-1; no reliable D call. The V and J ends lost 3 bases and 0 bases respectively, with 15 bases between them. Germline V gene sequence: CDR1 SGHAT, CDR2 FQNNGV. The CDR3 has 17 residues. CDR3 sequence reads: CASSFFNYPDSYNEQFF. CDR3 bases: TGTGCCAGCAGCTTTTTTAATTATCCAGACTCCTACAATGAGCAGTTCTTC.

The chain joins TRBV6-6 to TRBJ1-5; possibly TRBD1 for D (6 bases). The V end was cut by 2 bases, the J end by 4 bases, with 15 bases between. The germline CDR1 and CDR2 sequences are MNHNY and SVGAGI (reference sequence). This CDR3 region has 16 residues. DNA for the CDR3: TGTGCCAGCAGTTACACAGTCGGGGGCCCAAATCAGCCCCAGCATTTT. This translates into CASSYTVGGPNQPQHF.

The rearrangement uses TRBV6-2 or TRBV6-3 and TRBJ1-5, with TRBD1 as a possible D gene (6 bases). V lost 3 bases and J 10 bases, leaving 16 bases between the germline ends. Germline lookup yields CDR1 MNHEY and CDR2 SVGEGT. The CDR3 length is 14 residues. Written as DNA, the CDR3 is TGTGCCAGCAGTTATGAGGGACACCAATCCCCCCAGCATTTT. It translates to CASSYEGHQSPQHF.

The rearrangement uses TRBV4-1 and TRBJ2-7; 9 bases agree with TRBD1. After removal of 0 bases from V and 2 bases from J, the junction contained 2 bases not matched to a gene. The CDR3 covers 15 residues. Germline V gene lookup returns CDR1 MGHRA and CDR2 YSYEKL. The CDR3 spells CASSQDTGGPYEQYF. For the CDR3, the DNA is TGCGCCAGCAGCCAAGATACAGGGGGCCCCTACGAGCAGTACTTC.

The rearrangement joins TRBV19 to TRBJ1-4; D is unresolved. The germline CDR1 and CDR2 sequences are LNHDA and SQIVND (reference sequence). The germline V and J ends were trimmed by 0 bases and 0 bases, with 5 bases remaining between them. The CDR3 has 15 residues. For the CDR3, the DNA is TGTGCCAGTAGTATAGACGGTTCAACTAATGAAAAACTGTTTTTT. Amino acid sequence: CASSIDGSTNEKLFF.

The chain couples TRBV29-1 to TRBJ2-1, with 7 bases identical to TRBD1. J gave up 5 bases and V 4 bases, and 8 bases lay outside the gene matches. CDR3 length equals 14 residues. Germline-derived CDR1 and CDR2 are SQVTM and ANQGSEA. This chain's CDR3 is CSVARGSSHNEQFF. The DNA for the CDR3 is TGCAGCGTTGCCAGGGGGTCGTCCCACAATGAGCAGTTCTTC.

This clone was detected only a few times. The chain has TRBV7-6 and TRBJ2-2, with 8 bases identical to TRBD2. Losses at the gene ends were 2 bases for V and 6 bases for J; bases not matched to a gene: 11. The CDR3 is 17 residues long. CDR1 and CDR2 from the germline V gene are SGHVS and FNYEAQ. In DNA form, the CDR3 reads TGTGCCAGCAGCTTAAGGTTGGGACTAGGAGTTGCCGGGGAGCTGTTTTTT. Residues: CASSLRLGLGVAGELFF.